The 13 T cell receptor beta chains given below trace back to one sample, sequenced in a study of CD4 T cells in relation to SARS-CoV-2 and coronaviruses (dated by TCRdb to the early 2020s). CD4+ T cells from unexposed donors were collected before the COVID-19 pandemic (2011-2018). After approximately eleven days of culture, CD4+ T cells were isolated with the EasySep CD4+ T cell isolation kit. Antigens for these TCRs are unknown. The library was built by means of the immunoSEQ multiplex PCR assay. TCRdb limited this immuneACCESS table to in-frame rearrangements with V and J called. A share of clones is missing; checked studies link under half to unresolved V genes, and the rest is unexplained. The sample yields 15,000 to 20,000 clones; around 73% were counted once. The top ten hold roughly a fifth of the sample. The source material was CD4+ T cells from PBMCs, cultured in vitro. Receptors were obtained from a human donor in good health.

This clone was found a few times. CDR3 region: CASSALPGRSYEQYF. DNA for the CDR3: TGTGCCAGCAGCGCCCTTCCGGGGCGATCCTACGAGCAGTACTTC. This chain links TRBV9 with TRBJ2-7; possibly TRBD1 or TRBD2 for D (5 bases each). Looked up from germline, CDR1 is SGDLS and CDR2 is YYNGEE. V was pared by 3 bases and J by 1 base, with 14 bases between. The CDR3 sequence is 15 residues long.

The rearrangement uses TRBV9 and TRBJ2-1; 7 bases match TRBD1. V lost 4 bases and J lost 5; bases outside the gene matches: 9. The CDR3 length is 15 residues. Germline values: CDR1 SGDLS, CDR2 YYNGEE. The DNA of the CDR3 is TGTGCCAGCAGCCCCCGACAGGGAAGGCACAATGAGCAGTTCTTC. Translated: CASSPRQGRHNEQFF.

The chain carries TRBV13 and TRBJ2-7; D is perhaps TRBD1 or TRBD2 (10 bases each). CDR1 is PRHDT, CDR2 FYEKMQ, per germline (reference sequence). Deletions cut 5 bases from V and 1 base from J, with 33 bases between. The CDR3 is 21 residues long. The CDR3 sequence: CASSLRDRGSLAGGLSYEQYF. In DNA form, the CDR3 reads TGTGCCAGCAGCCTCCGGGACAGGGGATCGTTAGCGGGAGGTCTTTCCTACGAGCAGTACTTC.

The rearrangement uses TRBV5-1 and TRBJ1-2; TRBD1 matches 12 bases. J lost 2 bases, V lost 0 bases, and 2 bases had no gene match. CDR3 length equals 16 residues. The germline V gene encodes CDR1 SGHRS and CDR2 YFSETQ. The CDR3 protein is CASSLGGTGGNYGYTF. Here the CDR3 DNA reads TGCGCCAGCAGCTTGGGGGGGACAGGGGGCAACTATGGCTACACCTTC.

The chain employs TRBV5-6 and TRBJ1-4; possibly TRBD1 for D (6 bases). The germline V gene has CDR1 SGHDT and CDR2 YYEEEE. The CDR3 runs 16 residues. Trimming took 2 bases from V and 1 from J, leaving 12 bases between them. In DNA form, the CDR3 reads TGTGCCAGCAGCTTAAACGGACAGCTAACTAATGAAAAACTGTTTTTT. Translated: CASSLNGQLTNEKLFF.

This clone was seen only a few times. The chain recombines TRBV4-2 with TRBJ1-5; tentatively, D is TRBD1 (5 bases). CDR1 is LGHNA and CDR2 is YNFKEQ in the germline V gene. The CDR3 has 13 residues. V was clipped by 2 bases and J by 7 bases, with 9 bases between them. CDR3 sequence reads: CASSQQGSQPQHF. The CDR3 region has the DNA TGTGCCAGCAGCCAACAGGGCTCCCAGCCCCAGCATTTT.

J is TRBJ1-5 and V is TRBV28; the match to TRBD1 covers 7 bases. The trim removed 5 bases at V and 4 bases at J, leaving 2 bases unmatched. Germline loops: CDR1 MDHEN, CDR2 SYDVKM. This CDR3 comprises 13 residues. CDR3: CASSPTGNQPQHF. The DNA of the CDR3 is TGTGCCAGCAGTCCGACAGGGAATCAGCCCCAGCATTTT.

The J gene is TRBJ1-3, the V gene TRBV27; D might be TRBD1 (5 bases). Germline values: CDR1 MNHEY, CDR2 SMNVEV (reference sequence). The CDR3 extends over 15 amino acids. V lost 8 bases and J 0 bases, leaving 14 bases between the germline ends. In DNA form, the CDR3 reads TGTGCCAGCGGAAGGGACGGTAGCTCTGGAAACACCATATATTTT. It is translated as CASGRDGSSGNTIYF.

The chain carries TRBV18 and TRBJ1-1; no definite D call. The CDR3 extends over 13 amino acids. V was pared by 4 bases and J by 5 bases, with 11 bases between. CDR1 is KGHSH, CDR2 LQKENI, per germline. CDR3: CASSLPWETEAFF. The CDR3 DNA is TGTGCCAGCTCACTCCCCTGGGAGACTGAAGCTTTCTTT.

The V call is TRBV3-1 (or the pseudogene TRBV3-2), the J call TRBJ2-1; tentative D call: TRBD2 (6 bases). The germline V and J ends were trimmed by 0 bases and 13 bases, with 19 bases remaining between them. The length of the CDR3 is 15 residues. Germline assignment: CDR1 LGHDT and CDR2 YNNKEL (reference sequence). Here the CDR3 reads CASSQDTLATRVQFF. The CDR3 DNA reads as TGTGCCAGCAGCCAAGATACCCTAGCGACCAGAGTTCAGTTCTTC.

This chain joins TRBV27 and TRBJ2-1; D not resolved. Trimming shortened V by 6 bases and J by 13 bases, and 16 bases separated the two germline ends. Germline V gives CDR1 MNHEY, CDR2 SMNVEV (reference sequence). The CDR3 runs to 12 residues. DNA of the CDR3: TGTGCCAGCAGCCCTACTATGATGCCCCAGTTCTTC. It translates to CASSPTMMPQFF.

The chain is built from TRBV5-1 and TRBJ2-7; 7 bases are shared with TRBD1. Germline V gene lookup returns CDR1 SGHRS and CDR2 YFSETQ. The CDR3 totals 13 residues. The ends lost 4 bases at V and 4 bases at J; junction bases unmatched: 5. CDR3 protein: CASSGGQPYEQYF. Written as DNA, the CDR3 is TGCGCCAGCAGCGGGGGACAGCCATACGAGCAGTACTTC.

This clone was seen once. The V and J genes are TRBV6-5 and TRBJ1-1; 7 nucleotides agree with TRBD1. The germline gives CDR1 MNHEY, CDR2 SVGAGI. This CDR3 contains 14 residues. V was pared by 6 bases and J by 4 bases, with 8 bases of the junction left unmatched. This chain's CDR3 is CASSRQGWATEAFF. DNA for the CDR3: TGTGCCAGCAGCAGACAGGGTTGGGCCACTGAAGCTTTCTTT.